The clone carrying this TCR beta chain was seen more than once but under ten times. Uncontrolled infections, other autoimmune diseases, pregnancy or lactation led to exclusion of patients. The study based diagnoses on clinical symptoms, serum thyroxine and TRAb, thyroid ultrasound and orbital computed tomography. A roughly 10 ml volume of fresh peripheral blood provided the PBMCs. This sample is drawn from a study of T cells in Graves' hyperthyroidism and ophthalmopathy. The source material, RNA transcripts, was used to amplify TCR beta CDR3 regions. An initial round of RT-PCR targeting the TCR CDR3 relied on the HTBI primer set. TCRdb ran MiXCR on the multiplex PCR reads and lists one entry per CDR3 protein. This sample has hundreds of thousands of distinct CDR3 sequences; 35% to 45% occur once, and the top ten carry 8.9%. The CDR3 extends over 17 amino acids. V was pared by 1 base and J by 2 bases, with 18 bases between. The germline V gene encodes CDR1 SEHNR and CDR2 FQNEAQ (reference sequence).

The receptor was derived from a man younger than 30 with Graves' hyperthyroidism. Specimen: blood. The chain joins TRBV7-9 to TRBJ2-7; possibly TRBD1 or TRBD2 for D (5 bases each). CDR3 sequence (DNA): TGTGCCAGCAGCTTAGAGGGGAGAGGGAGCTTGGCCTACGAGCAGTACTTC. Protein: CASSLEGRGSLAYEQYF.